These 21 T cell receptor beta chains originate from one sample sequenced in a study of type 1 regulatory T cells. TCRdb re-analysed the reads in MiXCR, keeping a single row per CDR3 protein. Among 15,000 to 20,000 distinct CDR3 sequences, roughly 10% were seen once, and the ten largest hold approximately 2.5%. The sequencing sample was made of CD4+ T cells, either the whole sample or a sorted fraction (not recorded which). These receptors were obtained from a human donor in good health.

This clonotype was counted at least ten times. The V gene is TRBV20-1, the J gene TRBJ2-7; either TRBD1 or TRBD2 may fit D (6 bases each). This CDR3 spans 13 amino acids. Germline V gene sequence: CDR1 DFQATT, CDR2 SNEGSKA (reference sequence). V lost 5 bases to trimming and J lost 2 bases, with 13 bases between them. The CDR3 here is CSAAGQGTYEQYF. The CDR3, as DNA: TGCAGTGCTGCGGGACAAGGGACCTACGAGCAGTACTTC.

This clonotype has ten or more counts. This chain joins TRBV7-3 and TRBJ2-2; the match to TRBD2 covers 8 bases. This CDR3 contains 14 residues. CDR1 and CDR2 from the germline V gene are SGHTA and FQGTGA. V lost 5 bases to trimming and J lost 3 bases; unmatched junction nucleotides: 2. The CDR3 sequence: CASSAGGDTGELFF. The CDR3 DNA reads TGTGCCAGCAGCGCCGGGGGGGACACCGGGGAGCTGTTTTTT.

In this sample, this clonotype turned up many times. This chain joins TRBV15 and TRBJ2-7, with a tentative D call TRBD2 (5 bases). Trimming pared 0 bases from V and 4 bases from J, leaving 7 bases between. The CDR3 covers 13 residues. Germline V gene data show CDR1 as LNHNV and CDR2 as YYDKDF (reference sequence). The CDR3 nucleotides read TGTGCCACCAGCAGAGATCCGGGATACGAGCAGTACTTC. This sequence encodes CATSRDPGYEQYF.

This clonotype was counted at least ten times. The rearrangement links TRBV20-1 to TRBJ2-7; 8 bases match TRBD1. The CDR3 has 15 residues. Germline loops: CDR1 DFQATT, CDR2 SNEGSKA (reference sequence). With 6 bases clipped from V and 5 bases from J, the junction kept 15 bases outside the gene matches. The CDR3 spells CSARGPTGEQDEQYF. CDR3 nucleotide sequence: TGCAGTGCACGAGGGCCGACAGGGGAACAGGACGAGCAGTACTTC.

This clonotype occurred many times. The V and J genes are TRBV20-1 and TRBJ2-1; D gene uncertain. Germline values: CDR1 DFQATT, CDR2 SNEGSKA (reference sequence). The CDR3 is 14 residues long. Trimming shortened V by 6 bases and J by 0 bases, and 12 bases separated the two germline ends. CDR3 in amino acids: CSARRDNSYNEQFF. DNA for the CDR3: TGCAGTGCCCGTAGAGACAACTCCTACAATGAGCAGTTCTTC.

The table lists this clonotype with many counts. The J gene is TRBJ1-5, the V gene TRBV6-2 or TRBV6-3; perhaps TRBD1 as D (5 bases). The CDR3 runs 14 residues. Germline CDR1 is MNHEY and CDR2 is SVGEGT. Deletions cut 5 bases from V and 6 bases from J, with 14 bases between. CDR3 sequence reads: CASSPGSRSQPQHF. As DNA, the CDR3 is TGTGCCAGCAGTCCAGGGAGTAGGAGTCAGCCCCAGCATTTT.

This rearrangement joins TRBV10-3 to TRBJ2-5; D gene unclear. Germline loops: CDR1 ENHRY, CDR2 SYGVKD. Between the trimmed V and J ends, which lost 8 bases and 1 base, there was a span of 8 bases. CDR3 length equals 12 residues. The CDR3 loop is CAIGVPQETQYF. The CDR3 region has the DNA TGTGCCATCGGGGTCCCCCAAGAGACCCAGTACTTC.

The gene calls are TRBV16 and TRBJ1-2; D remains unclear. This CDR3 comprises 12 residues. V shed 0 bases and J shed 5 bases, with 4 bases lying between them. Germline V lookup: CDR1 KGHSY, CDR2 FQNENV. The CDR3 spells CASSQSGYGYTF. The CDR3, as DNA: TGTGCCAGCAGCCAATCGGGATATGGCTACACCTTC.

This clonotype was seen at least ten times. The rearrangement uses TRBV7-2 and TRBJ2-5, with a weak D call TRBD1 (6 bases). Looked up from germline, CDR1 is SGHTA and CDR2 is FQGNSA. V lost 1 base, J lost 5 bases, and 11 bases lay in between. This CDR3 has 14 amino acids. The CDR3 nucleotides read TGTGCCAGCAGCTTAGTTGGGGGCTGGGAGACCCAGTACTTC. Protein sequence: CASSLVGGWETQYF.

This clonotype appeared many times. The V call is TRBV15, the J call TRBJ2-7; tentatively, D is TRBD1 (6 bases). CDR3 length: 16 amino acids. The V end lost 1 base, the J end lost 3 bases, and 16 bases lay between the germline ends. Germline V gives CDR1 LNHNV, CDR2 YYDKDF (reference sequence). The CDR3 reads CATSRGGQDTIYEQYF. The CDR3 DNA follows: TGTGCCACCAGCAGAGGGGGGCAGGACACGATCTACGAGCAGTACTTC. Supplemented by reference TRBV15 and TRBJ2-7, the full variable domain reads DAMVIQNPRYQVTQFGKPVTLSCSQTLNHNVMYWYQQKSSQAPKLLFHYYDKDFNNEADTPDNFQSRRPNTSFCFLDIRSPGLGDTAMYLCATSRGGQDTIYEQYFGPGTRLTVT.

This clonotype showed up many times. This chain uses TRBV29-1 with TRBJ1-1; TRBD1 matches at 7 bases. V lost 7 bases and J lost 2; bases outside the gene matches: 13. CDR1 is SQVTM and CDR2 is ANQGSEA in the germline V gene. The CDR3 runs 15 residues. CDR3 bases: TGCAGCGCGATAAAGGGCGGGACAGTCAACACTGAAGCTTTCTTT. Translating gives CSAIKGGTVNTEAFF.

The chain recombines TRBV29-1 with TRBJ1-1, with D perhaps matching TRBD1 (5 bases). CDR1 is SQVTM and CDR2 is ANQGSEA in the germline V gene. V was clipped by 5 bases and J by 2 bases, with 12 bases between them. This CDR3 contains 13 residues. The CDR3 loop is CSVKSTVNTEAFF. The CDR3 DNA reads as TGCAGCGTTAAATCGACAGTCAACACTGAAGCTTTCTTT.

This clonotype was found a few times. The chain employs TRBV7-2 and TRBJ1-1; TRBD1 might be the D (6 bases). Between the trimmed V and J ends, which lost 6 bases and 3 bases, there was a span of 17 bases. This CDR3 is built from 15 residues. Germline loops: CDR1 SGHTA, CDR2 FQGNSA. CDR3: CASRERGGADTEAFF. The CDR3 coding sequence is TGTGCCAGCAGGGAGAGAGGGGGGGCGGACACTGAAGCTTTCTTT. The full variable domain, completed using reference TRBV7-2 and TRBJ1-1, is GAGVSQSPSNKVTEKGKDVELRCDPISGHTALYWYRQSLGQGLEFLIYFQGNSAPDKSGLPSDRFSAERTGGSVSTLTIQRTQQEDSAVYLCASRERGGADTEAFFGQGTRLTVV.

This clonotype was counted at least ten times. V and J are TRBV20-1 and TRBJ2-7; 10 bases align to TRBD2. V trimming: 5 bases; J trimming: 6 bases; junction bases outside the gene matches: 10. Germline CDR1 is DFQATT and CDR2 is SNEGSKA (reference sequence). This CDR3 is 14 amino acids long. The CDR3 DNA sequence: TGCAGTGCTGGTATTAGCGGGAGGACTATCGAGCAGTACTTC. Residues: CSAGISGRTIEQYF.

This clonotype was found once. Just one base apart from a much larger clone, this may be a read error. The CDR3 sequence: CASNLDRNQPQHF. The CDR3 bases are TGTGCTAGCAACTTAGACAGGAATCAGCCCCAGCATTTT. The chain has TRBV7-7 and TRBJ1-5, with D maybe TRBD1 (6 bases). Germline V gene sequence: CDR1 SSHAT, CDR2 FNYEAQ (reference sequence). The CDR3 length is 13 residues.

This clonotype has a count of ten or more. The J gene is TRBJ2-1, the V gene TRBV20-1; TRBD2 agrees at 10 bases. CDR3 length: 15 amino acids. From germline, CDR1 is DFQATT and CDR2 SNEGSKA (reference sequence). J was trimmed by 7 bases and V by 7 bases; bases with no gene match: 13. The CDR3 DNA follows: TGCAGTGATCCCATTACTAGCGGGAAGATTAATGAGCAGTTCTTC. It specifies CSDPITSGKINEQFF.

This clonotype showed up many times. V usage is TRBV20-1 and J usage is TRBJ1-2; D possibly corresponds to TRBD1 (5 bases). Germline V gene sequence: CDR1 DFQATT, CDR2 SNEGSKA (reference sequence). The germline V and J ends were trimmed by 3 bases and 3 bases, with 11 bases remaining between them. The CDR3 length is 13 residues. CDR3 DNA: TGCAGTGCTAGTGACAGCCTTTACTATGGCTACACCTTC. This encodes CSASDSLYYGYTF.

In this sample, this clonotype turned up many times. CDR3 amino acids: CASSYRGDQPQHF. For the CDR3, the DNA is TGTGCCAGCAGTTATAGGGGGGATCAGCCCCAGCATTTT. The chain carries TRBV28 and TRBJ1-5; possible D gene TRBD1, 6 bases. CDR3 length: 13 amino acids. Germline loops: CDR1 MDHEN, CDR2 SYDVKM. With 4 bases removed from V and 5 bases from J, the gap between germline ends came to 9 bases.

The chain uses TRBV23-1 and TRBJ2-7, with 8 positions matching TRBD2. TRBV23-1 is identified as an open reading frame with a role that is uncertain. The trim removed 9 bases at V and 6 bases at J, leaving 13 bases unmatched. CDR3 length: 14 residues. The CDR3 here is CASPRAGEQCEQYF. The CDR3 nucleotides are TGCGCCAGTCCCCGAGCGGGAGAACAGTGCGAGCAGTACTTC.

Points on this clonotype: The junction differs from germline at one of its ends, possibly a read error. The chain uses TRBV7-8 and TRBJ2-1, with D perhaps TRBD2 (8 bases). This CDR3 contains 12 residues. CDR1 and CDR2 from the germline V gene are SGHVS and FQNEAQ. The CDR3 sequence is CASSLAGRGQLF. For the CDR3, the DNA is TGTGCCAGCAGCTTAGCCGGGAGGGGGCAGCTCTTC.

This clonotype showed up just a few times. The DNA for the CDR3 is TGTGCCAGCAGCTGGGATCCGGGGGAAAAACTGTTTTTT. It translates to CASSWDPGEKLFF. V and J are TRBV5-4 and TRBJ1-4; no reliable D call. Looked up from germline, CDR1 is SGHNT and CDR2 is YYREEE (reference sequence). Trimming stripped 3 bases from V and 8 bases from J, with 11 bases between. The CDR3 is made up of 13 amino acids.